Listed here are 27 T cell receptor beta chains from one sample, sequenced in a study of T cell changes during pregnancy in multiple sclerosis. Produced via immunoSEQ multiplex PCR; TCRdb's table is partial and in-frame only. The sample holds under 70,000 clones, around 92% seen once. Sequencing was performed on peripheral blood, taken after pregnancy. Every receptor here comes from a female donor in good health, enrolled as a control in a pregnancy study.

Relative to its sample, this clone is medium-sized. The gene calls are TRBV10-3 and TRBJ2-7; tentatively, D is TRBD1 (6 bases). This CDR3 is 13 amino acids long. Between the trimmed V and J ends, which lost 6 bases and 0 bases, there was a span of 9 bases. Germline V lookup: CDR1 ENHRY, CDR2 SYGVKD. CDR3 DNA: TGTGCCATCAGGCAGGGGAGCTCCTACGAGCAGTACTTC. It yields the protein CAIRQGSSYEQYF.

The chain links TRBV30 to TRBJ1-3; tentative D call: TRBD1 (5 bases). The V and J ends lost 2 bases and 0 bases respectively, with 8 bases between them. The CDR3 has 14 amino acids. Germline V lookup: CDR1 GTSNPN, CDR2 SVGIG (reference sequence). CDR3 protein: CAWSRGDSGNTIYF. For the CDR3, the DNA is TGTGCCTGGAGTCGGGGGGACTCTGGAAACACCATATATTTT.

This clone was recorded only once. The V call is TRBV19, the J call TRBJ1-6; D is ambiguous. Germline loops: CDR1 LNHDA, CDR2 SQIVND (reference sequence). V was clipped by 5 bases and J by 0 bases, with 8 bases between them. The CDR3 contains 15 residues. CDR3 residues: CASSELGSYNSPLHF. The CDR3 DNA reads TGTGCCAGTAGTGAGCTAGGCTCCTATAATTCACCCCTCCACTTT.

This clone was seen just once. This chain joins TRBV5-6 and TRBJ1-2; D is undetermined. The germline gives CDR1 SGHDT, CDR2 YYEEEE. The CDR3 contains 15 residues. V dropped 1 base and J dropped 0 bases, with 10 bases sitting between them. The CDR3 sequence: CASSLITATNYGYTF. In DNA form, the CDR3 reads TGTGCCAGCAGCTTGATTACAGCAACTAACTATGGCTACACCTTC.

The table lists this clone with a count of one. V is TRBV4-3 and J is TRBJ2-7, with 8 positions matching TRBD2. The V and J ends lost 4 bases and 3 bases, in that order; junction bases with no gene match: 5. This CDR3 has 14 residues. Germline CDR1 LGHNA, CDR2 YSLEER. The CDR3 reads CASSRSLADYEQYF. The CDR3 nucleotides are TGCGCCAGCAGCCGTTCACTAGCGGACTACGAGCAGTACTTC.

This chain links TRBV7-9 with TRBJ2-7, with TRBD2 as a possible D gene (5 bases). Germline CDR1 and CDR2: SEHNR and FQNEAQ (reference sequence). This CDR3 is built from 13 residues. The ends were cut back, 1 base at V and 2 bases at J, with 6 bases in the middle. CDR3 DNA sequence: TGTGCCAGCAGCTTAGGAGGGACCTACGAGCAGTACTTC. It is translated as CASSLGGTYEQYF.

The chain links TRBV5-1 to TRBJ2-2, with a tentative D call TRBD1 (6 bases). Germline CDR1 SGHRS, CDR2 YFSETQ. The CDR3 is 17 residues long. Trimming shortened V by 2 bases and J by 0 bases, and 14 bases separated the two germline ends. The DNA of the CDR3 is TGCGCCAGCAGCTTCCCCAGGGGCCGCGCGAACACCGGGGAGCTGTTTTTT. Translation: CASSFPRGRANTGELFF.

The chain has TRBV19 and TRBJ1-2; D is possibly TRBD1 (5 bases). V was cut by 6 bases and J by 4 bases, with 15 bases left in between. The CDR3 length is 14 residues. Germline V gene lookup returns CDR1 LNHDA and CDR2 SQIVND (reference sequence). The CDR3 DNA is TGTGCCAGTAGGCCGGGACTCCCCGTCTATGGCTACACCTTC. Encoded protein: CASRPGLPVYGYTF.

In this sample, this clone turned up once. The chain combines TRBV7-9 with TRBJ2-1; TRBD1 matches at 9 bases. Germline CDR1 SEHNR, CDR2 FQNEAQ (reference sequence). This CDR3 comprises 15 residues. J lost 2 bases, V lost 4 bases, and 3 bases had no gene match. The CDR3 bases are TGTGCCAGCAGCTCGGGACAGGGCGCCTACAATGAGCAGTTCTTC. This codes for CASSSGQGAYNEQFF. The full variable domain, in which reference TRBV7-9 and TRBJ2-1 provide the parts outside the CDR3, is DTGVSQNPRHKITKRGQNVTFRCDPISEHNRLYWYRQTLGQGPEFLTYFQNEAQLEKSRLLSDRFSAERPKGSFSTLEIQRTEQGDSAMYLCASSSGQGAYNEQFFGPGTRLTVL.

V is TRBV6-5 and J is TRBJ2-7, with TRBD1 identical over 7 bases. The CDR3 runs to 16 residues. V gave up 0 bases and J gave up 2 bases; unmatched junction bases: 7. CDR1 and CDR2 (germline): MNHEY, SVGAGI. The CDR3 DNA follows: TGTGCCAGCAGTTACTCGCCGGGACAGCGTGCCTACGAGCAGTACTTC. Protein product: CASSYSPGQRAYEQYF.

The gene calls are TRBV2 and TRBJ1-1, with D hard to call. The germline V and J ends were trimmed by 6 bases and 4 bases, with 18 bases remaining between them. CDR3 length equals 15 residues. Per the germline V gene, CDR1 is SNHLY and CDR2 is FYNNEI. The CDR3 coding sequence is TGTGCCAGCAGCCCGGAGGTCGGGGTTGGCACTGAAGCTTTCTTT. Protein product: CASSPEVGVGTEAFF.

V gene TRBV13 combines with J gene TRBJ2-3; maybe TRBD1 (5 bases). Trimming cost V 5 bases and J 7 bases, with 19 bases left between them. The CDR3 has 15 residues. Germline V gives CDR1 PRHDT, CDR2 FYEKMQ (reference sequence). The CDR3 reads CASSHSGQGRNTQYF. CDR3 DNA sequence: TGTGCCAGCAGCCATTCTGGGCAGGGAAGGAATACGCAGTATTTT. Based on the CDR3 plus reference TRBV13 and TRBJ2-3, the full variable domain is AAGVIQSPRHLIKEKRETATLKCYPIPRHDTVYWYQQGPGQDPQFLISFYEKMQSDKGSIPDRFSAQQFSDYHSELNMSSLELGDSALYFCASSHSGQGRNTQYFGPGTRLTVL.

The V gene is TRBV19, the J gene TRBJ1-1; D gene unclear. Trimming pared 0 bases from V and 7 bases from J, leaving 9 bases between. The CDR3 runs 13 residues. Germline V CDR1 and CDR2: LNHDA, SQIVND (reference sequence). CDR3 protein: CASSIDRSHEAFF. The CDR3 region has the DNA TGTGCCAGTAGTATAGATCGGAGCCATGAAGCTTTCTTT.

This chain joins TRBV11-1 and TRBJ2-6; TRBD1 might be the D (6 bases). The germline CDR1 and CDR2 sequences are SGHAT and FQDESV (reference sequence). The CDR3 is 19 residues long. Deletions cut 4 bases from V and 0 bases from J, with 19 bases between. The CDR3: CASSSMRQAHHSGANVLTF. For the CDR3, the DNA is TGTGCCAGCAGCTCAATGCGACAGGCCCATCACTCTGGGGCCAACGTCCTGACTTTC.

This clone was detected only once. The V call is TRBV6-6, the J call TRBJ1-4; D not resolved. V shed 5 bases and J shed 2 bases, with 9 bases lying between them. Germline V gene sequence: CDR1 MNHNY, CDR2 SVGAGI (reference sequence). This CDR3 region has 14 residues. DNA for the CDR3: TGTGCCAGCAGTACTCGCTCCACTAATGAAAAACTGTTTTTT. This sequence encodes CASSTRSTNEKLFF.

V is TRBV30 and J is TRBJ1-1, with 7 positions matching TRBD1. Per germline, CDR1 GTSNPN and CDR2 SVGIG (reference sequence). V gave up 3 bases and J gave up 2 bases; unmatched junction bases: 9. The CDR3 has 15 residues. The CDR3 sequence: CAWSEKRTGNTEAFF. In DNA form, the CDR3 reads TGTGCCTGGAGCGAAAAACGGACAGGTAACACTGAAGCTTTCTTT.

The chain joins TRBV29-1 to TRBJ1-1; a possible D gene is TRBD1 (5 bases). This CDR3 is 13 amino acids long. CDR1 and CDR2 (germline): SQVTM, ANQGSEA. Trimming took off 6 bases at V and 0 bases at J, with 11 bases between the two ends. The CDR3 spells CSVGGRMNTEAFF. The CDR3 bases are TGCAGCGTGGGGGGAAGGATGAACACTGAAGCTTTCTTT.

The genes are TRBV5-6 and TRBJ2-7; D might be TRBD1 (5 bases). CDR1 and CDR2 from the germline V gene are SGHDT and YYEEEE. The CDR3 is 18 amino acids. V lost 4 bases and J 0 bases, leaving 23 bases between the germline ends. CDR3 sequence: CASSRAMAGIPLSYEQYF. DNA for the CDR3: TGTGCCAGCAGCCGCGCGATGGCAGGGATCCCCCTCTCCTACGAGCAGTACTTC.

The rearrangement joins TRBV19 to TRBJ2-2; D perhaps matches TRBD2 (7 bases). V lost 2 bases, J lost 6 bases, and 13 bases lay in between. CDR3 length: 15 residues. Germline assignment: CDR1 LNHDA and CDR2 SQIVND (reference sequence). The CDR3 sequence: CASSIRGALAGELFF. The CDR3 DNA reads TGTGCCAGTAGTATACGGGGGGCGTTGGCCGGGGAGCTGTTTTTT.

The V and J genes are TRBV29-1 and TRBJ1-2; TRBD1 matches 9 bases. Trimming at V came to 6 bases and at J to 4 bases, leaving 12 bases not matched to a gene. Germline CDR1 is SQVTM and CDR2 is ANQGSEA. The CDR3 is 15 amino acids. The CDR3 loop is CSVPAGTGMIYGYTF. CDR3 nucleotides: TGCAGCGTCCCCGCCGGGACAGGGATGATCTATGGCTACACCTTC.

V is TRBV27 and J is TRBJ1-1; TRBD1 agrees at 8 bases. Germline trimming cut 6 bases from V and 4 bases from J; bases unmatched to any gene: 4. Per germline, CDR1 MNHEY and CDR2 SMNVEV (reference sequence). The length of the CDR3 is 13 residues. The DNA for the CDR3 is TGTGCCAGCAGGGACAGGGTTTTCACTGAAGCTTTCTTT. The encoded protein is CASRDRVFTEAFF.

In nucleotides, the CDR3 is TGTGCCAGCAGGGAGCTTCCCGGGGGTAACTATGGCTACACCTTC. Protein: CASRELPGGNYGYTF. V gene TRBV6-4 combines with J gene TRBJ1-2; a weak D match, TRBD1 (5 bases). V lost 6 bases and J 1 base, leaving 15 bases between the germline ends. The CDR3 spans 15 residues. Germline V gene sequence: CDR1 MRHNA, CDR2 SNTAGT.

The chain joins TRBV7-2 to TRBJ2-5; TRBD1 agrees at 7 bases. The CDR3 has 16 residues. The junction had 9 bases not matched to a gene; V was cut back by 5 bases and J by 0 bases. CDR1 is SGHTA, CDR2 FQGNSA, per germline. In nucleotides, the CDR3 is TGTGCCAGCAGCGTAACAGGGGCAAGGTACCAAGAGACCCAGTACTTC. It translates to CASSVTGARYQETQYF.

This chain uses TRBV11-2 with TRBJ1-4; TRBD1 might be the D (6 bases). V lost 5 bases, J lost 8 bases, and 12 bases lay in between. CDR3 size: 13 residues. Germline V gene lookup returns CDR1 SGHAT and CDR2 FQNNGV. In DNA, the CDR3 is TGTGCCAGCAGCCCCGGACAGATGGAAAAACTGTTTTTT. Amino acids: CASSPGQMEKLFF.

The chain joins TRBV11-2 to TRBJ1-1; 7 nucleotides align to TRBD1. This CDR3 region has 11 residues. The germline CDR1 and CDR2 sequences are SGHAT and FQNNGV. The ends lost 5 bases at V and 11 bases at J; junction bases unmatched: 5. The DNA for the CDR3 is TGTGCCAGCAGCCCCGACAGGGTGGCTTTCTTT. Its protein product is CASSPDRVAFF.

Turning to this clone: At one end the junction does not follow the germline gene, possibly because of a read error. The chain has TRBV9 and TRBJ1-6, with a tentative D call TRBD1 (5 bases). CDR1 SGDLS and CDR2 YYNGEE come from the germline V gene. The CDR3 consists of 12 residues. CDR3 in DNA: TGTGCCAGCAGCGTAGATGGGGACTCAGTATACTTT. Its translation is CASSVDGDSVYF.

The chain is built from TRBV19 and TRBJ1-3; D remains unclear. V was shortened by 5 bases and J by 5 bases, with 16 bases between the two germline ends. The CDR3 is 15 amino acids. Germline CDR1 reads LNHDA; CDR2 reads SQIVND (reference sequence). In DNA, the CDR3 is TGTGCCAGTAGTGGACCGCTACTAGCCCGAAACACCATATATTTT. This translates into CASSGPLLARNTIYF. The full variable domain, rest sourced from reference TRBV19 and TRBJ1-3, is DGGITQSPKYLFRKEGQNVTLSCEQNLNHDAMYWYRQDPGQGLRLIYYSQIVNDFQKGDIAEGYSVSREKKESFPLTVTSAQKNPTAFYLCASSGPLLARNTIYFGEGSWLTVV.